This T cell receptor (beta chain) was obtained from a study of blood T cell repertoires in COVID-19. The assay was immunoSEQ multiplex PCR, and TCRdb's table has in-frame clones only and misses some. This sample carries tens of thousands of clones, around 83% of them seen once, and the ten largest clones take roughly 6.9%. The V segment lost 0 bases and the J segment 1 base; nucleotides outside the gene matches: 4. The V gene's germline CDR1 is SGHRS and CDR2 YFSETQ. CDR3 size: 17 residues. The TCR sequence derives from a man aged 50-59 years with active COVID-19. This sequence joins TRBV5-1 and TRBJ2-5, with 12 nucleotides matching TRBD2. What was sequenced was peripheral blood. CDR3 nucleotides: TGCGCCAGCAGCTTGGTGTCTAGCGGGGGGGGCCAAGAGACCCAGTACTTC. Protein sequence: CASSLVSSGGGQETQYF.